The 15 T cell receptor beta chains listed next were all sequenced from one sample in a study of blood T cells in healthy people across ages. Primed by a sample-barcoded 5' primer and a J-beta primer mix, a second PCR proceeded for 7 to 11 cycles. Using its own MiXCR run on the 5' RACE reads, TCRdb lists one record per CDR3 protein. The sample has 800,000 to 950,000 distinct CDR3 sequences; around 36% are singletons. Sequencing input: blood. The receptors stem from a man younger than 35 in good health.

Many counts were recorded for this clonotype. The rearrangement joins TRBV7-9 to TRBJ2-3; weak D call: TRBD1 (6 bases). CDR3 size: 14 residues. Trimming removed 5 bases at V and 9 bases at J, with 18 bases between. Germline V CDR1 and CDR2: SEHNR, FQNEAQ (reference sequence). CDR3 bases: TGTGCCAGCAGCCAGGAGGCTACACAGGGAACGCAGTATTTT. This gives the protein CASSQEATQGTQYF. Using reference TRBV7-9 and TRBJ2-3 for the parts outside the CDR3, the full variable domain is DTGVSQNPRHKITKRGQNVTFRCDPISEHNRLYWYRQTLGQGPEFLTYFQNEAQLEKSRLLSDRFSAERPKGSFSTLEIQRTEQGDSAMYLCASSQEATQGTQYFGPGTRLTVL.

This clonotype was seen ten or more times. CDR3 in amino acids: CSGWEGFSTDTQYF. The CDR3 bases are TGCAGTGGTTGGGAGGGTTTCAGCACAGATACGCAGTATTTT. J is TRBJ2-3 and V is TRBV20-1; TRBD2 matches 7 bases. CDR3 length equals 14 residues. The germline CDR1 and CDR2 sequences are DFQATT and SNEGSKA (reference sequence). V lost 7 bases, J lost 0 bases, and 7 bases stayed unmatched.

This chain uses TRBV15 with TRBJ1-1, with D unresolved. Trimming left V 5 bases short and J 3 bases short, with 10 bases between. Germline CDR1 LNHNV, CDR2 YYDKDF (reference sequence). The CDR3 has 13 amino acids. In DNA form, the CDR3 reads TGTGCCACCAGCGTCGACACCTACACTGAAGCTTTCTTT. It specifies CATSVDTYTEAFF.

The J gene is TRBJ1-2, the V gene TRBV14; D may be TRBD1 (5 bases). The germline gives CDR1 SGHDN, CDR2 FVKESK. The CDR3 runs to 16 residues. V shed 1 base and J shed 5 bases, with 17 bases lying between them. The CDR3 nucleotides read TGTGCCAGCAGCCAAGCGGCGACAGCGAGAATGTATGGCTACACCTTC. It encodes CASSQAATARMYGYTF.

The chain uses TRBV15 and TRBJ1-2, with a weak D call TRBD1 (5 bases). The CDR3 consists of 17 residues. From germline, CDR1 is LNHNV and CDR2 YYDKDF (reference sequence). The V gene lost 6 bases and the J gene lost 2 bases, with 22 bases spanning the gap. The CDR3, as DNA: TGTGCCACCAGTAATCCCCTCCAGGGACGGGAAAACTATGGCTACACCTTC. Amino acid sequence: CATSNPLQGRENYGYTF.

This clonotype was seen more than once but under ten times. The gene calls are TRBV5-1 and TRBJ2-1; 12 nucleotides match TRBD1. J gave up 9 bases and V 2 bases, and 6 bases lay outside the gene matches. Germline CDR1 and CDR2: SGHRS and YFSETQ. This CDR3 has 15 amino acids. The chain's CDR3 is CASSFAGQGAIEQFF. The CDR3 DNA reads TGCGCCAGCAGCTTCGCGGGACAGGGGGCTATTGAGCAGTTCTTC.

This chain links TRBV20-1 with TRBJ2-1; TRBD2 aligns across 7 bases. CDR3 length equals 13 residues. Losses at the gene ends were 5 bases for V and 6 bases for J; bases not matched to a gene: 7. Germline V CDR1 and CDR2: DFQATT, SNEGSKA (reference sequence). CDR3 bases: TGCAGTGCTCCTAACGGGAGGATCAATGAGCAGTTCTTC. It codes for CSAPNGRINEQFF.

This clonotype showed up just a few times. The chain links TRBV4-3 to TRBJ1-2; no reliable D call. CDR3 length equals 15 residues. Germline V CDR1 and CDR2: LGHNA, YSLEER. V lost 0 bases and J 10 bases, leaving 18 bases between the germline ends. CDR3 region: CASSQDLLVAADYTF. DNA of the CDR3: TGCGCCAGCAGCCAAGATTTGTTAGTAGCGGCTGACTACACCTTC.

This clonotype was recorded many times. This CDR3 is CSAHSETTSTDTQYF. The DNA of the CDR3 is TGCAGCGCACATTCCGAGACAACTAGCACAGATACGCAGTATTTT. The V call is TRBV29-1, the J call TRBJ2-3, with no clear D. From germline, CDR1 is SQVTM and CDR2 ANQGSEA. The CDR3 has 15 residues. The V gene lost 7 bases and the J gene lost 0 bases, with 17 bases spanning the gap.

J is TRBJ2-3 and V is TRBV12-3 or TRBV12-4, with TRBD2 matching 8 bases. With V trimmed by 3 bases and J by 0 bases, 8 bases remained unmatched. The CDR3 contains 17 residues. CDR3: CASSFSASGYSTDTQYF. The CDR3 bases are TGTGCCAGCAGTTTTTCGGCTAGCGGGTATAGCACAGATACGCAGTATTTT.

This clonotype was counted ten times or more. V usage is TRBV4-2 and J usage is TRBJ1-4; D remains unclear. This CDR3 has 15 amino acids. Germline CDR1 and CDR2: LGHNA and YNFKEQ. The V end lost 1 base, the J end lost 1 base, and 7 bases lay between the germline ends. CDR3 protein: CASSQGRRTNEKLFF. In nucleotides, the CDR3 is TGTGCCAGCAGCCAAGGACGGAGAACTAATGAAAAACTGTTTTTT.

At least ten counts were recorded for this clonotype. The chain recombines TRBV4-2 with TRBJ2-1; 10 bases are shared with TRBD2. The V gene's germline CDR1 is LGHNA and CDR2 YNFKEQ. The V and J ends lost 1 base and 7 bases, in that order; junction bases with no gene match: 4. The CDR3 loop spans 15 amino acids. This CDR3 is CASSQVQGLANEQFF. The CDR3 DNA is TGTGCCAGCAGCCAAGTTCAGGGACTAGCGAATGAGCAGTTCTTC.

The rearrangement uses TRBV13 and TRBJ1-2, with 8 positions matching TRBD1. Germline V gene data show CDR1 as PRHDT and CDR2 as FYEKMQ (reference sequence). Losses at the gene ends were 6 bases for V and 7 bases for J; bases not matched to a gene: 4. The CDR3 extends over 12 amino acids. CDR3: CASSIGQGGYTF. The CDR3 DNA is TGTGCCAGCAGTATCGGACAGGGTGGCTACACCTTC.

In the case of this clonotype: A much larger clone differs by one base, so this may be a read error. This chain uses TRBV9 with TRBJ2-7; no clear D gene. The DNA end is more similar to TRBJ2-5, so the J call may be wrong. The V gene's germline CDR1 is SGDLS and CDR2 YYNGEE. The CDR3 is made up of 13 amino acids. CDR3: CASSADAAGTQYF. The CDR3 DNA reads TGTGCCAGCAGCGCCGACGCTGCCGGGACCCAGTACTTC.

This clonotype showed up just a few times. The V call is TRBV5-1, the J call TRBJ1-4; D remains ambiguous. CDR3 size: 14 residues. From germline, CDR1 is SGHRS and CDR2 YFSETQ. Deletions cut 0 bases from V and 7 bases from J, with 10 bases between. The DNA of the CDR3 is TGCGCCAGCAGCTTGGCCGGTTCCCCTGAAAAACTGTTTTTT. The encoded protein is CASSLAGSPEKLFF.